This paragraph reports one TCR beta chain. The record originates from a study of blood T cell repertoires in COVID-19. Using immunoSEQ multiplex PCR, the repertoire was profiled, and TCRdb retains in-frame clones only, with some absent. The repertoire holds 45,000 to 50,000 clones, with around 86% as singletons. The CDR3 runs 14 residues. Germline lookup yields CDR1 WNHNN and CDR2 SYGVQD (reference sequence). V lost 4 bases to trimming and J lost 6 bases, with 12 bases between them. The rearrangement links TRBV10-1 to TRBJ1-4; possibly TRBD1 for D (6 bases). The source of this sequence is a woman at least 80 years old with COVID-19, enrolled during active disease. Sequenced sample: peripheral blood. Here the CDR3 reads CASSGGTSDEKLFF. Written as DNA, the CDR3 is TGCGCCAGCAGTGGTGGGACAAGCGATGAAAAACTGTTTTTT.